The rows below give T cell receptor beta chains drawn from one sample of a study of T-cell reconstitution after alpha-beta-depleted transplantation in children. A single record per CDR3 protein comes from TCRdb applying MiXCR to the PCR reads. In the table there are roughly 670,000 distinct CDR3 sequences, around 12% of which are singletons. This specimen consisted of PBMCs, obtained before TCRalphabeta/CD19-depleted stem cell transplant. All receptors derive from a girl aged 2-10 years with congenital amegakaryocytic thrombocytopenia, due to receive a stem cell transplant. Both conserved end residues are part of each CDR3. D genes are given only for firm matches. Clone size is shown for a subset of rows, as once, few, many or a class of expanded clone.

TGCAGTGCAGAGGACAGGACGCGATACAATGAGCAGTTCTTC,CSAEDRTRYNEQFF,many,TRBV20-1,TRBD1,TRBJ2-1
TGTGCCAGCTCACCACAGGGGGTGGATCAGCCCCAGCATTTT,CASSPQGVDQPQHF,few,TRBV18,NA,TRBJ1-5
TGTGCCATCAGTGAGTCCGGTGCAGGGGATGAAAAACTGTTTTTT,CAISESGAGDEKLFF,few,TRBV10-3,NA,TRBJ1-4
TGTGCCAGCAGGGGTCTCAGAGGCGGTGAAGCTTTCTTT,CASRGLRGGEAFF,few,TRBV12-3/TRBV12-4,NA,TRBJ1-1
TGCGCCAGCAGCTTGATTCTAGCGGGGGCCTACGAGCAGTACTTC,CASSLILAGAYEQYF,many,TRBV5-1,TRBD2,TRBJ2-7
TGTGCCAGCAGTTACCAACCGGGACAGGGGTACAATGAGCAGTTCTTC,CASSYQPGQGYNEQFF,many,TRBV6-5,TRBD1,TRBJ2-1
TGTGCCAGCAGTGCCCTTACTGAAGCTTTCTTT,CASSALTEAFF,many,TRBV12-3/TRBV12-4,NA,TRBJ1-1
TGTGCCATCAGTGAGTCTGGTGAGAGCTCCTACGAGCAGTACTTC,CAISESGESSYEQYF,once,TRBV10-3,NA,TRBJ2-7
TGCGCCAGCAGCTTGTGGTTAGCCCGAGGGGACAATGAGCAGTTCTTC,CASSLWLARGDNEQFF,few,TRBV5-1,NA,TRBJ2-1
TGCAGTGCTAGAGGGACAGTGAACACCGGGGAGCTGTTTTTT,CSARGTVNTGELFF,many,TRBV20-1,NA,TRBJ2-2
TGCAGCGTCTTGACTAGCGGGAGGTCCGAGCAGTACTTC,CSVLTSGRSEQYF,many,TRBV29-1,TRBD2,TRBJ2-7
TGTGCCAGCAGTGGAAGGGGGCGAGCGGGAGAATCAGATACGCAGTATTTT,CASSGRGRAGESDTQYF,NA,TRBV28,NA,TRBJ2-3
TGTGCCAGCAGCGTAGAGACTAGCACAGATACGCAGTATTTT,CASSVETSTDTQYF,many,TRBV9,NA,TRBJ2-3
TGTGCCAGCAGCTCCCTAGCGGGAGGAGACAATGAGCAGTTCTTC,CASSSLAGGDNEQFF,few,TRBV7-9,TRBD2,TRBJ2-1
TGCGCCAGTTGGGACAGGGGGAATGAGCAGTTCTTC,CASWDRGNEQFF,few,TRBV5-1,TRBD1,TRBJ2-1
TGTGCCAGCAGCCCTCCGAGGGCCCTTAACAATGAGCAGTTCTTC,CASSPPRALNNEQFF,NA,TRBV3-1,NA,TRBJ2-1
TGCGCCAGCAGCTTGTCTGGCGACAGCTCCTACAATGAGCAGTTCTTC,CASSLSGDSSYNEQFF,many,TRBV5-1,NA,TRBJ2-1
TGTGCTAGTGGCCTGACTCCCCACCGAGATATGCAGTATTTT,CASGLTPHRDMQYF,NA,TRBV12-5,NA,TRBJ2-3
TGTGCCATCAGTGAGTTGGTCGGGGCCCTGTACGAGCAGTACTTC,CAISELVGALYEQYF,many,TRBV10-3,NA,TRBJ2-7
TGTGCCAGCAGCTTAATGGGGGGTCTCAACAATGAGCAGTTCTTC,CASSLMGGLNNEQFF,few,TRBV7-2,NA,TRBJ2-1
TGCGCCAGCAGCTTGGCCTTTCGGGGGCGGTACCCCTACGAGCAGTACTTC,CASSLAFRGRYPYEQYF,NA,TRBV5-1,NA,TRBJ2-7
TGTGCCACAACCACCCCGACTAGGTTTACAGATACGCAGTATTTT,CATTTPTRFTDTQYF,NA,TRBV10-3,NA,TRBJ2-3
TGCGCCAGCAGCTCTCTCGTTCTGAGCTCCTACAATGAGCAGTTCTTC,CASSSLVLSSYNEQFF,many,TRBV5-1,NA,TRBJ2-1
TGTGCCAGCAGCTTAGTCGGGCTAGCGCTCTACAATGAGCAGTTCTTC,CASSLVGLALYNEQFF,NA,TRBV7-8,NA,TRBJ2-1
TGTGCCAGCAGTTTAGTTCGGGGTTGGTATTGGAAACTGTTTTTT,CASSLVRGWYWKLFF,many,TRBV12-3/TRBV12-4,NA,TRBJ1-4
TGCGCCAGCAAAACTAGCGGGAGAATCAATGAGCAGTTCTTC,CASKTSGRINEQFF,many,TRBV4-1,TRBD2,TRBJ2-1
TGCAGTGCTAGTTCGGGGGGTGGGGGGACCGGGGAGCTGTTTTTT,CSASSGGGGTGELFF,many,TRBV20-1,TRBD2,TRBJ2-2
TGCAGCGTCGTGATTTCACAGGCGAACTATGGCTACACCTTC,CSVVISQANYGYTF,many,TRBV29-1,NA,TRBJ1-2
TGCGCCAGCAGCTTGGCCCCGACAGCCACCTACGAGCAGTACTTC,CASSLAPTATYEQYF,many,TRBV5-1,NA,TRBJ2-7
TGTGCCAGCAGTGAAGTTGGATCCTACGAGCAGTACTTC,CASSEVGSYEQYF,many,TRBV25-1,NA,TRBJ2-7
TGCAGTGCTAGAGTTACTACCAGCAATGAGCAGTTCTTC,CSARVTTSNEQFF,few,TRBV20-1,NA,TRBJ2-1
TGTGCCAGCAGCCAAGATAGTAAGACAGGGATGAACACTGAAGCTTTCTTT,CASSQDSKTGMNTEAFF,NA,TRBV4-2,TRBD1,TRBJ1-1
TGCGCCAGCAGGCCCTCTAGCGGGGGAGATACGCAGTATTTT,CASRPSSGGDTQYF,many,TRBV5-1,TRBD2,TRBJ2-3
TGCAGTGTTCCAACGGAGGGCACAGATACGCAGTATTTT,CSVPTEGTDTQYF,few,TRBV20-1,NA,TRBJ2-3
TGCAGTGCTAGACGGACAGGACCCAACACCGGGGAGCTGTTTTTT,CSARRTGPNTGELFF,NA,TRBV20-1,TRBD1,TRBJ2-2
TGCAGTGCTAGGCCGGGCGGGAGGGCTTTCTTT,CSARPGGRAFF,NA,TRBV20-1,NA,TRBJ1-1
TGTGCCAGCAGTTCCCGGGACAGGGGAATTTACGAGCAGTACTTC,CASSSRDRGIYEQYF,many,TRBV27,TRBD1,TRBJ2-7
TGTGCCTGGAGTTGGGGTTACACCGGGGAGCTGTTTTTT,CAWSWGYTGELFF,few,TRBV30,NA,TRBJ2-2
TGTGCCAGCAAGATGACAGAAGCTTTCTTT,CASKMTEAFF,many,TRBV12-3/TRBV12-4,NA,TRBJ1-1
TGTGCCAGCAGCTCGAACCCGCGGACAGGGATAGATACGCAGTATTTT,CASSSNPRTGIDTQYF,few,TRBV5-5,TRBD1,TRBJ2-3
TGTGCCAGCAGTACGCTAGCGGGTTTTTTGGGCGAGCAGTACTTC,CASSTLAGFLGEQYF,few,TRBV6-2/TRBV6-3,TRBD2,TRBJ2-7
TGTGCCAGCAGTTTATCCTCCGGGACAGGGAAAGAGACCCAGTACTTC,CASSLSSGTGKETQYF,many,TRBV12-3/TRBV12-4,TRBD1,TRBJ2-5